The present T cell receptor beta chain was sequenced within a study of early T cells in non-severe SARS-CoV-2 infection (dated by TCRdb to about 2021). With regard to the full study: Bulk RNA from unsorted whole blood was used for TCR sequencing, so alpha and beta chains could not be paired. Summary of the overall study and its limitations: Matching against VDJdb was skewed toward anti-spike CD8 responses, likely underestimated virus-specific expansions, and missed private and CD4 specificities.

As for this clonotype: Its antigen has not been determined. The input lacks base qualities; no much larger clone sits a single base away.

The method behind the library was 5' RACE. The reads were generated on a NextSeq 500. Unique molecular identifiers were attached to individual cDNA molecules in the TCR library protocol so that sequencing error and PCR bias could be corrected. Both TCR alpha and beta chains were sequenced, and tight co-correlation was observed between alpha and beta sequence abundances in each sample. The published analysis was carried out like this. Decombinator V4 was used to perform V gene, J gene and CDR3 annotation of TCR sequences. TCRs were defined as expanded if a significant change between any two time points was detected under a Poisson model with p below 0.0001. Abundances of TCRs were expressed as counts per million after normalisation to the total number of TCRs sequenced in each sample. VDJdb, accessed 1 November 2021, was searched for CMV, EBV and SARS-CoV-2 annotated TCRs, excluding TCRs annotated for multiple antigens. TCRdb's own reprocessing of the public reads used fastp at Q25 and MiXCR and kept productive beta chains. Rows merge per CDR3 protein into single entries with the most common DNA and genes. The V and J calls and clone size are TCRdb's, not the authors'. The sample records tens of thousands of distinct CDR3 sequences, 9.5% to 15% of which are singletons. About 16% of the sample goes to the ten largest clones.

Set within a cohort of healthcare workers in London, UK, this nested case-control study involved weekly PCR testing of nasopharyngeal swabs along with blood sampling. Healthcare workers were recruited during the week of the UK lockdown, between 23 and 31 March 2020, and followed weekly for up to roughly 15 weeks. The sequence derives from an adult who was a healthcare worker with PCR-confirmed SARS-CoV-2 infection or an uninfected control (not recorded which). Sequencing was done on a sample of whole blood.

CDR3 region: CATSRGEEVGYTF. The DNA reads TGTGCCACCAGCAGAGGGGAAGAGGTTGGCTACACCTTC. The chain links TRBV15 with TRBJ1-2; the D gene lacks a confident call. As encoded in the germline V gene (reference sequence), CDR1 is LNHNV while CDR2 is YYDKDF. Between the V and J ends, shortened by 1 base and 7 bases respectively, the junction contains 10 bases. The CDR3, from cysteine to phenylalanine, totals 13 residues. Only the CDR3 part of the read is kept: 39 bases, read in frame from the first base.